This T cell receptor (beta chain) was retrieved from a study of cytomegalovirus exposure and HLA in healthy donors. The wider study: Genetic ancestry analysis placed approximately 79% of the 300 to 500 donors that were genotyped in the Caucasian-associated cluster.

The germline V gene has CDR1 SGHVS and CDR2 FQNEAQ. Germline trimming cut 1 base from V and 2 bases from J; bases unmatched to any gene: 10. There are 18 residues in the CDR3. 60 Vbeta and 13 Jbeta primers were used in PCR. Method: immunoSEQ multiplex PCR; TCRdb's copy keeps in-frame clones and lacks some. The sample lists about 81,000 clones; around 90% were seen once. The source material was PBMCs. The sequence was obtained from a man between 18 and 35 years old in good health and CMV-seronegative. The rearrangement links TRBV7-8 to TRBJ2-7; 11 bases are a match to TRBD2. In nucleotides, the CDR3 is TGTGCCAGCAGCTTAGGATCTGTAGCGGGAGGGTTGCCCTACGAGCAGTACTTC. Translated, it gives CASSLGSVAGGLPYEQYF.